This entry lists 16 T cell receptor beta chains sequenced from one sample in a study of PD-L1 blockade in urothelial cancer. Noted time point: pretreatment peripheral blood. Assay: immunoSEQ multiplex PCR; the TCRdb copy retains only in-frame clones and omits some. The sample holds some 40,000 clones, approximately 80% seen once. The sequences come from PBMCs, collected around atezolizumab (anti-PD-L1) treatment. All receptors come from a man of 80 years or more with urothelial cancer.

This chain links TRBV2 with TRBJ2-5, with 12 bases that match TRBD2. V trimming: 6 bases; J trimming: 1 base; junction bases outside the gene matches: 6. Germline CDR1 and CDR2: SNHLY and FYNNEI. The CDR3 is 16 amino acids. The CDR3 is CASSLLAGGLQETQYF. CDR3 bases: TGTGCCAGCAGCTTACTAGCGGGAGGCCTCCAAGAGACCCAGTACTTC.

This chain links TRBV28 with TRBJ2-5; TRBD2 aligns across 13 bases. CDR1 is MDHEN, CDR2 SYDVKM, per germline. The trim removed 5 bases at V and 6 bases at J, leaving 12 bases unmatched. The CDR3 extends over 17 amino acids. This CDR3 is CASSLPGTSGITKTQYF. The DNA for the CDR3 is TGTGCCAGCAGTCTTCCCGGGACTAGCGGGATAACGAAGACCCAGTACTTC.

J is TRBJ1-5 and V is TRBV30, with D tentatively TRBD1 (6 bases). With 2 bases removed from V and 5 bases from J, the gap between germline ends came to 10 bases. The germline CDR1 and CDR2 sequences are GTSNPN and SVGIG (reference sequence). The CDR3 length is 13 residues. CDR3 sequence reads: CAWSTGRDQPQHF. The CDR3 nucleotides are TGTGCCTGGAGTACAGGGAGGGATCAGCCCCAGCATTTT.

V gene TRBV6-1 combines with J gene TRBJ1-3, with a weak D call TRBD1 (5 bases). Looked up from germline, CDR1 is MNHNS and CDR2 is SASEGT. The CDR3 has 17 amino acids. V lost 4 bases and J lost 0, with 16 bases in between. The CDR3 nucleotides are TGTGCCAGCAGTGGACCCGGCACAGGTTACTCTGGAAACACCATATATTTT. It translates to CASSGPGTGYSGNTIYF.

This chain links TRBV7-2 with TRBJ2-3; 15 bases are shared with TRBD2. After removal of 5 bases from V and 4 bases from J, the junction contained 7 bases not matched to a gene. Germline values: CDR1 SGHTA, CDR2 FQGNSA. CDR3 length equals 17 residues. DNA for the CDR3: TGTGCCAGCAGCCTGCCGGGACTAGCGGGAGGCCCAGATACGCAGTATTTT. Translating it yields CASSLPGLAGGPDTQYF.

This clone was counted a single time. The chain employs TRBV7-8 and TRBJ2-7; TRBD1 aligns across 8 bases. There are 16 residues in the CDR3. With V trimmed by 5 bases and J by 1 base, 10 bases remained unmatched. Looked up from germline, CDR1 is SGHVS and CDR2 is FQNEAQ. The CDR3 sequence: CASSPTDRGLSYEQYF. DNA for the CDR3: TGTGCCAGCAGCCCCACCGACAGGGGACTTTCCTACGAGCAGTACTTC.

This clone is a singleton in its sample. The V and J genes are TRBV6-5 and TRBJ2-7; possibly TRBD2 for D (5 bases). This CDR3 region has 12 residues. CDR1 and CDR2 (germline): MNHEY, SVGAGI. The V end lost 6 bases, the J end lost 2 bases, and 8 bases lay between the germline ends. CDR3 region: CASRGSTYEQYF. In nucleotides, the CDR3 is TGTGCCAGCAGGGGGAGTACCTACGAGCAGTACTTC.

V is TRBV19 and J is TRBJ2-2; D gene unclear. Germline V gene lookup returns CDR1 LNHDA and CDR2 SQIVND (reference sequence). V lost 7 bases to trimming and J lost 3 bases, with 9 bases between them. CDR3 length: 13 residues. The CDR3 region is CASIEDHTGELFF. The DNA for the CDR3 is TGTGCCAGTATTGAGGATCACACCGGGGAGCTGTTTTTT.

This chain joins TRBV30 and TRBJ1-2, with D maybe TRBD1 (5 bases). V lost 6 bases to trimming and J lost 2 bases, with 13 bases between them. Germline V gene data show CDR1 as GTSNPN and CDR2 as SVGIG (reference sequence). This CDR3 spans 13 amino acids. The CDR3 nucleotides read TGTGCCTGCTGGACATGGCGCAACTATGGCTACACCTTC. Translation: CACWTWRNYGYTF.

The CDR3 nucleotides read TGTGCCAGTAGTATAGACAGGGGGCTGGGGGGGGCCAACGTCCTGACTTTC. Protein: CASSIDRGLGGANVLTF. This rearrangement joins TRBV19 to TRBJ2-6; 8 nucleotides align to TRBD1. CDR1 is LNHDA, CDR2 SQIVND, per germline (reference sequence). Trimming at V came to 0 bases and at J to 4 bases, leaving 5 bases not matched to a gene. This CDR3 has 17 residues.

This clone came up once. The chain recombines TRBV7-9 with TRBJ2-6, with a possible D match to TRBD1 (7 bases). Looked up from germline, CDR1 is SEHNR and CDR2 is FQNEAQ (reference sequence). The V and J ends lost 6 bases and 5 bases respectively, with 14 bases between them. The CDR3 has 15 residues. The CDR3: CASRGDRDWANVLTF. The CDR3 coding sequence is TGTGCCAGCAGAGGAGACAGGGACTGGGCCAACGTCCTGACTTTC.

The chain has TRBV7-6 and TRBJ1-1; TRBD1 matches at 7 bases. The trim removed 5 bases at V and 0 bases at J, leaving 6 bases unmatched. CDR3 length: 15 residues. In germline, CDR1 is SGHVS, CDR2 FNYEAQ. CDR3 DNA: TGTGCCAGCAGCCCCGAGGGACAGATGAACACTGAAGCTTTCTTT. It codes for CASSPEGQMNTEAFF.

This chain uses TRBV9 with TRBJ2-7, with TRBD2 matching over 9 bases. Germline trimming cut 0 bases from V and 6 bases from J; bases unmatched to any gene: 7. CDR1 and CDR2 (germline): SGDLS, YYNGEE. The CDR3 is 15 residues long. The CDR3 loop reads CASSVGGSGSGEQYF. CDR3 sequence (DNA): TGTGCCAGCAGCGTAGGGGGTAGCGGGAGCGGCGAGCAGTACTTC.

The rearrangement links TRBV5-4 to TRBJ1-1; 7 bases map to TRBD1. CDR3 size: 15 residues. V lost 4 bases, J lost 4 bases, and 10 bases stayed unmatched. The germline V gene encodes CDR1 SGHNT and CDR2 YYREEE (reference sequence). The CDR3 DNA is TGTGCCAGCAGCCCGCGACAGGGCGGTGGCACTGAAGCTTTCTTT. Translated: CASSPRQGGGTEAFF.

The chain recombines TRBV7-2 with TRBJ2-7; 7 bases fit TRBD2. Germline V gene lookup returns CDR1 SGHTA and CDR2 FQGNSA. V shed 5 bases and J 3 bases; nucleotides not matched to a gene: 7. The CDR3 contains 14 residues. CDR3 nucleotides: TGTGCCAGCAGCCGTTTACGGGAGGACTACGAGCAGTACTTC. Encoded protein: CASSRLREDYEQYF.

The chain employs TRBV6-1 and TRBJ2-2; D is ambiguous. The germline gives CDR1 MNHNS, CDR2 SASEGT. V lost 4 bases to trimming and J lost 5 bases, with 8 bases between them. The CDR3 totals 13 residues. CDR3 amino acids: CASSVEATGELFF. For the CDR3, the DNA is TGTGCCAGCAGTGTGGAAGCGACCGGGGAGCTGTTTTTT.